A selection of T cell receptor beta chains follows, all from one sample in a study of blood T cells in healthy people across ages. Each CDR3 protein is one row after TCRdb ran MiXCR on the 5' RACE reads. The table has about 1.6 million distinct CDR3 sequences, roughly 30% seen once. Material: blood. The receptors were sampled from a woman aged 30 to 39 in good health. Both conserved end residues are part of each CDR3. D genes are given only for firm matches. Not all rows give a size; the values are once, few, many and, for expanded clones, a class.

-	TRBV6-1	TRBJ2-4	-	TGTGCCAGCAGCGTTGCCCGAAACCCCAAAAACATTCAGTACTTC	CASSVARNPKNIQYF
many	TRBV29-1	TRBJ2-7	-	TGCAGCGGGGCAAACAGGGTTGACTACGAGCAGTACTTC	CSGANRVDYEQYF
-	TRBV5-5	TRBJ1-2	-	TGTGCCGGCAGCGTCACCGAGGGGATTGAGAATGGCTACACCTTC	CAGSVTEGIENGYTF
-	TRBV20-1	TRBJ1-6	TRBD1	TGCAGTGCTAGCCCAGGGACAGTGGATTCACCCCTCCACTTT	CSASPGTVDSPLHF
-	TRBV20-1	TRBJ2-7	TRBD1	TGCAGTGCTTACTGGACAGGCCCCAACGAGCAGTACTTC	CSAYWTGPNEQYF
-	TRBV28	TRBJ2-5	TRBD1	TGTGCCAGCAGGCCCGGGACAGGGGCCCAAGAGACCCAGTACTTC	CASRPGTGAQETQYF
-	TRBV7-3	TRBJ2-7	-	TGTGCCAGCAGCTTACAAGGGGCAGAAGAGCAGTACTTC	CASSLQGAEEQYF
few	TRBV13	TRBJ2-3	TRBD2	TGTGCCAGCAGCTGGACTAGCGGGATTGAAGATACGCAGTATTTT	CASSWTSGIEDTQYF
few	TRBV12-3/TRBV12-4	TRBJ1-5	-	TGTGCCAGCAGTTCGTCCTACCAGCCCCAGCATTTT	CASSSSYQPQHF
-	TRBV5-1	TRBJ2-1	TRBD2	TGCGCCAGCAGCTTGATCGGGGGGGCCCTCAATGAGCAGTTCTTC	CASSLIGGALNEQFF
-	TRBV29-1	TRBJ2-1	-	TGCGGCGTTCAGGAGACCCATGAGCAGTTCTTC	CGVQETHEQFF
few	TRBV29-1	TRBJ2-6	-	TGCAGCGTTCACCTCCCAGACTCTGGGGCCAACGTCCTGACTTTC	CSVHLPDSGANVLTF
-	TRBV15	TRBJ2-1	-	TGTGCCACCGGCAGAGAGACGAGGGATGAGCAGTTCTTC	CATGRETRDEQFF
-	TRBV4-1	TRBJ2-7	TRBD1	TGCGACAGCAGCCTGGGACAGGGGGTTGGGCAGTACTTC	CDSSLGQGVGQYF
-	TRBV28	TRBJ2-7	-	TGTGCCAGCAGTTACCCGGCCGGTTCAGGGGCCTACGAGCAGTACTTC	CASSYPAGSGAYEQYF
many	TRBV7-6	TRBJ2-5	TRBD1	TGTGCCAGCAGCTTAGGGACAGGGTCACTAGAGACCCAGTACTTC	CASSLGTGSLETQYF
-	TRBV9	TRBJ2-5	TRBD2	TGTGCCAGCAGCGTAGACGGGGGGAGTGGGACCCAGTACTTC	CASSVDGGSGTQYF
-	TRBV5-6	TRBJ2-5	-	TGTGCCAGCAGCTTGCAGAGGGGAGAGACCCAGTACTTC	CASSLQRGETQYF
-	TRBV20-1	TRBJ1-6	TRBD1	TGCAGTGCTCCCTCTTTGGGAGGGCCAGGGGGGTCACCCCTCCACTTT	CSAPSLGGPGGSPLHF
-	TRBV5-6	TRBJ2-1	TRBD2	TGTGCCAGCAGCTTTCGGACTAGCGGGATCTACAATGAGCAGTTCTTC	CASSFRTSGIYNEQFF
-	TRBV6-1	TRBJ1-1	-	TGTGCCAGCAATTGGGGAGACACTGAAGCTTTCTTT	CASNWGDTEAFF
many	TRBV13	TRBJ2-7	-	TGTGCCAGCAGCTTTGCAGAATCCTACGAGCAGTACTTC	CASSFAESYEQYF
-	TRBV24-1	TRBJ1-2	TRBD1	TGTACCACCAGTGACAATACAGGGGTCTATGGCTACACCTTC	CTTSDNTGVYGYTF
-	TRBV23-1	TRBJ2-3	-	TGCGCCAGCAGCCGGGATGGTACGCAGTATTTT	CASSRDGTQYF
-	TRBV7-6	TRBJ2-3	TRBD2	TGTGCCAGCAGCCAGCGGGAGCGAGATACGCAGTATTTT	CASSQRERDTQYF
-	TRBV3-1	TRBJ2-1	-	TGTGCCAGCAGCCAAGCACCCGGTTATGAGCAGTTCTTC	CASSQAPGYEQFF
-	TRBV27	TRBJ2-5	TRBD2	TGTGCCAGCAGTTTATGGGGGGGAGGAGTGGAGACCCAGTACTTC	CASSLWGGGVETQYF
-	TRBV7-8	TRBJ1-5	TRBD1	TGTGCCAGCAGCTCCCGACAGGGGGCTAGTCAGCCCCAGCATTTT	CASSSRQGASQPQHF
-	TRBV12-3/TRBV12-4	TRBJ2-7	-	TGTGCCAGCAGTTCGCCGGGGCGTCGGAACGAGCAGTACTTC	CASSSPGRRNEQYF
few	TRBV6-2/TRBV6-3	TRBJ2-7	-	TGTGCCAGCACCGCGGGTTTGACCGAGCAGTACTTC	CASTAGLTEQYF
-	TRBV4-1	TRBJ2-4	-	TGCGCCAGCAGCCATGCAGGGCAAAACATTCAGTACTTC	CASSHAGQNIQYF